The present T cell receptor beta chain was sequenced within a study of T-cell reconstitution after alpha-beta-depleted transplantation in children. CDR1 is SGHVS, CDR2 FNYEAQ, per germline. CDR3 length equals 16 residues. V dropped 5 bases and J dropped 5; count of bases not matched to a gene: 9. Unique molecular identifiers were built into the TCRbeta library. Each CDR3 protein gets one entry after TCRdb re-called the PCR reads with MiXCR. The sample has around 300,000 distinct CDR3 sequences; 20% to 30% are singletons. There are many counts of this clonotype. Its antigen is as yet unknown. Regarding the study as a whole: Surviving recipient T cells and intrathymic progenitors accounted for some patients' high TCRbeta diversity at day 60.

The J gene is TRBJ2-2, the V gene TRBV7-6, with TRBD2 matching 9 bases. Sample: PBMCs, mostly from graft donor cells, taken 180 days after TCRalphabeta/CD19-depleted stem cell transplant. This TCR derives from a male patient between 5 and 17 years old who had a stem cell transplant for acute lymphoblastic leukemia, so the T cells may come from the graft donor. The CDR3 reads CASSAASGTYTGELFF. For the CDR3, the DNA is TGTGCCAGCAGCGCCGCTAGCGGGACCTATACCGGGGAGCTGTTTTTT.